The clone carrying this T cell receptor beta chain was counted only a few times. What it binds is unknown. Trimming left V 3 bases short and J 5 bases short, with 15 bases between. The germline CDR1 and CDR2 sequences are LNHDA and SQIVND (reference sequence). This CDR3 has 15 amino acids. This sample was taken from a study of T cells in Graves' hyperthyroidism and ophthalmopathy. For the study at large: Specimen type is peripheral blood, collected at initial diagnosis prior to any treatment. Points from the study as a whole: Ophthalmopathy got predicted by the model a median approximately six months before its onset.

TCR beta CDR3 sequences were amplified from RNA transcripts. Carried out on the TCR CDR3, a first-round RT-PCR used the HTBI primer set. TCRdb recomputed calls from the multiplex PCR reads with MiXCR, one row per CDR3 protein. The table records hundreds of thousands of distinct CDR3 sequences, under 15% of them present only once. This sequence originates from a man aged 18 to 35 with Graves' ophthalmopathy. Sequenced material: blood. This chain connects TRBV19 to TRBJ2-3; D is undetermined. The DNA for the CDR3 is TGTGCCAGTAGTATTTCTCTCAATGGGGAAGATACGCAGTATTTT. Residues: CASSISLNGEDTQYF.